The rows below give T cell receptor beta chains drawn from one sample of a study of OX40 agonist ivuxolimab in advanced cancers. The repertoire was sequenced with immunoSEQ multiplex PCR; TCRdb's copy has only in-frame clones and lacks some. The sample lists about 75,000 clones, about 88% occurring once. Sequences were derived from CD4+ or CD8+ T cells sorted from blood, sampled in a trial of the OX40 agonist ivuxolimab. Receptors originate from an adult with an advanced solid tumor such as melanoma, head and neck, liver or kidney cancer. The CDR3 runs from the conserved cysteine through the conserved F or W. D genes are given only for firm matches. Some rows mark clone size as missing; the rest say once, few, many or name a class of expanded clone.

j_gene | abundance | d_gene | v_gene | CDR3aa | CDR3nt
TRBJ2-2 | NA | NA | TRBV5-5 | CASSLDRVDTGELFF | TGTGCCAGCAGCTTGGACAGGGTTGACACCGGGGAGCTGTTTTTT
TRBJ1-2 | NA | NA | TRBV5-4 | CASSWETALNYGYTF | TGTGCCAGCAGCTGGGAGACAGCCCTAAACTATGGCTACACCTTC
TRBJ2-1 | NA | NA | TRBV19 | CASSTRHPSYNEQFF | TGTGCCAGTAGTACCCGACACCCGTCCTACAATGAGCAGTTCTTC
TRBJ1-1 | NA | NA | TRBV6-6 | CASGGPNTEAFF | TGTGCCAGCGGGGGCCCGAACACTGAAGCTTTCTTT
TRBJ1-4 | NA | TRBD1 | TRBV6-5 | CASSYSSGQNYEKLFF | TGTGCCAGCAGTTACTCGTCGGGACAGAACTACGAAAAACTGTTTTTT
TRBJ1-6 | once | NA | TRBV9 | CASSVAAGAGSPLHF | TGTGCCAGCAGCGTAGCTGCAGGGGCAGGTTCACCCCTCCACTTT
TRBJ1-5 | NA | NA | TRBV19 | CASSIEGSQPQHF | TGTGCCAGTAGTATAGAGGGGTCTCAGCCCCAGCATTTT
TRBJ1-1 | NA | NA | TRBV19 | CASTSGMNTEAFF | TGTGCCAGTACTTCAGGTATGAACACTGAAGCTTTCTTT
TRBJ2-4 | NA | NA | TRBV20-1 | CSARSGNIQYF | TGCAGTGCTAGATCGGGAAACATTCAGTACTTC
TRBJ1-5 | once | NA | TRBV5-8 | CASSLALGAGGQPQHF | TGTGCCAGCAGCTTGGCGTTGGGGGCAGGCGGCCAGCCCCAGCATTTT
TRBJ2-5 | NA | TRBD1 | TRBV2 | CASGGQVEETQYF | TGTGCCAGCGGGGGACAGGTAGAAGAGACCCAGTACTTC
TRBJ1-1 | NA | NA | TRBV7-9 | CASSLRRAEAFF | TGTGCCAGCAGCTTAAGACGGGCTGAAGCTTTCTTT
TRBJ2-7 | NA | NA | TRBV7-9 | CASSPTWTVIYEQYF | TGTGCCAGCAGCCCTACTTGGACGGTGATCTACGAGCAGTACTTC
TRBJ1-6 | NA | NA | TRBV7-9 | CASSLAPGSPLHF | TGTGCCAGCAGCTTAGCGCCCGGTTCACCCCTCCACTTT
TRBJ1-2 | medium-sized | TRBD1 | TRBV27 | CASKGQRYGYTF | TGTGCCAGCAAGGGACAGCGCTATGGCTACACCTTC
TRBJ1-3 | once | TRBD1 | TRBV29-1 | CSVQGARNTIYF | TGCAGCGTGCAGGGGGCTAGAAACACCATATATTTT
TRBJ1-2 | NA | NA | TRBV18 | CASSPSSATARLGYTF | TGTGCCAGCTCACCATCATCGGCGACAGCGAGGCTTGGCTACACCTTC
TRBJ1-6 | NA | NA | TRBV12-5 | CASGPSFSPLHF | TGTGCTAGTGGGCCATCTTTCTCACCCCTCCACTTT
TRBJ1-5 | NA | NA | TRBV7-2 | CASSLDGGARQPQHF | TGTGCCAGCAGCTTAGATGGGGGGGCTCGTCAGCCCCAGCATTTT
TRBJ2-1 | NA | NA | TRBV11-3 | CASSLEGLVKDEQFF | TGTGCCAGCAGCTTAGAGGGACTGGTTAAGGACGAGCAGTTCTTC
TRBJ2-1 | NA | TRBD2 | TRBV7-9 | CASSRLTSALVGDEQFF | TGTGCCAGCAGCCGGCTAACTAGCGCGCTCGTCGGGGATGAGCAGTTCTTC
TRBJ2-7 | NA | TRBD1 | TRBV5-4 | CASRRDRGYEQYF | TGTGCCAGCAGAAGGGACAGAGGATACGAGCAGTACTTC
TRBJ2-7 | NA | TRBD1 | TRBV27 | CASSLLGTGGLPYEQYF | TGTGCCAGCAGTTTACTCGGGACAGGGGGCCTTCCCTACGAGCAGTACTTC
TRBJ1-1 | NA | NA | TRBV25-1 | CASSTQGRVGKTEAFF | TGTGCCAGCAGTACACAGGGACGGGTGGGGAAGACTGAAGCTTTCTTT
TRBJ1-6 | NA | TRBD1 | TRBV2 | CASTRSGTGDSPLHF | TGTGCCAGCACCCGTTCCGGGACAGGGGACTCACCCCTCCACTTT
TRBJ1-1 | NA | NA | TRBV18 | CASSPSGAGGEAFF | TGTGCCAGCTCACCCTCAGGGGCAGGAGGTGAAGCTTTCTTT
TRBJ2-7 | NA | TRBD1 | TRBV28 | CASFAGTAPYEQYF | TGTGCCAGCTTTGCCGGGACAGCCCCCTACGAGCAGTACTTC
TRBJ1-2 | NA | NA | TRBV19 | CASSSGTTSYTF | TGTGCCAGTAGCTCCGGCACTACGAGCTACACCTTC
TRBJ2-7 | NA | NA | TRBV7-2 | CASSPPGLKTYEQYF | TGTGCCAGCAGCCCGCCCGGGCTAAAAACCTACGAGCAGTACTTC
TRBJ1-5 | NA | NA | TRBV5-8 | CASSLGQVLNQPQHF | TGTGCCAGCAGCTTGGGACAGGTACTAAATCAGCCCCAGCATTTT
TRBJ2-4 | NA | TRBD1 | TRBV30 | CACGTEAKNIQYF | TGTGCCTGCGGGACAGAAGCCAAAAACATTCAGTACTTC
TRBJ2-1 | NA | NA | TRBV19 | CASKGRQGDEQFF | TGTGCCAGTAAGGGGCGGCAGGGCGATGAGCAGTTCTTC
TRBJ2-7 | NA | NA | TRBV21-1 | CASSKSLWGAHEQYF | TGTGCCAGCAGCAAAAGTCTTTGGGGGGCTCACGAGCAGTACTTC
TRBJ1-5 | NA | TRBD1 | TRBV4-2 | CASSQERGQARNQPQHF | TGTGCCAGCAGCCAAGAAAGGGGACAGGCAAGGAATCAGCCCCAGCATTTT
TRBJ2-2 | NA | NA | TRBV6-5 | CASRVDTGELFF | TGTGCCAGCAGGGTAGACACCGGGGAGCTGTTTTTT
TRBJ2-3 | NA | NA | TRBV9 | CASSPYVDTQYF | TGTGCCAGCAGCCCCTACGTAGATACGCAGTATTTT
TRBJ1-5 | NA | NA | TRBV10-2 | CASSPMGGQSQPQHF | TGCGCCAGCAGTCCCATGGGGGGGCAGAGCCAGCCCCAGCATTTT
TRBJ2-7 | NA | NA | TRBV5-5 | CASNGAGPPRSEQYF | TGTGCCAGCAACGGGGCCGGGCCCCCTCGGAGCGAGCAGTACTTC
TRBJ2-2 | NA | NA | TRBV6-5 | CASSPTGTPGELFF | TGTGCCAGCAGTCCCACAGGGACTCCCGGGGAGCTGTTTTTT
TRBJ2-7 | NA | TRBD2 | TRBV30 | CAWNMGGAYEQYF | TGTGCCTGGAACATGGGGGGGGCCTACGAGCAGTACTTC
TRBJ1-1 | NA | TRBD1 | TRBV25-1 | CASSGDSRANTEAFF | TGTGCCAGCAGTGGGGACAGTCGGGCGAACACTGAAGCTTTCTTT
TRBJ1-1 | NA | NA | TRBV2 | CASSLGTEAFF | TGTGCCAGCAGCTTAGGCACTGAAGCTTTCTTT
TRBJ2-7 | NA | NA | TRBV19 | CASSITGGFAAGYEQYF | TGTGCCAGTAGTATAACTGGGGGATTCGCCGCGGGATACGAGCAGTACTTC
TRBJ1-1 | NA | NA | TRBV12-5 | CASGLVLGENTEAFF | TGTGCTAGTGGTTTGGTACTAGGGGAGAACACTGAAGCTTTCTTT
TRBJ2-7 | once | TRBD2 | TRBV27 | CASRTSGSYEQYF | TGTGCCAGCAGGACTAGCGGGAGCTACGAGCAGTACTTC
TRBJ2-2 | NA | NA | TRBV19 | CASSTRFGELFF | TGTGCCAGTAGTACCCGATTCGGGGAGCTGTTTTTT
TRBJ1-2 | once | NA | TRBV7-9 | CASSLEGRGAYGYTF | TGTGCCAGCAGCTTAGAGGGCAGGGGAGCGTATGGCTACACCTTC
TRBJ2-1 | few | NA | TRBV25-1 | CASSEIRGPDEQFF | TGTGCCAGCAGTGAAATCAGAGGCCCTGATGAGCAGTTCTTC
TRBJ2-7 | NA | TRBD2 | TRBV27 | CASSLLGLAGYEQYF | TGTGCCAGCAGTTTATTGGGACTAGCGGGCTACGAGCAGTACTTC
TRBJ1-4 | NA | NA | TRBV5-1 | CASSLQGSENEKLFF | TGCGCCAGCAGCCTCCAGGGTTCGGAAAATGAAAAACTGTTTTTT
TRBJ1-3 | NA | NA | TRBV5-8 | CASSTGQQVIPTIYF | TGTGCCAGCAGCACCGGACAGCAAGTTATTCCCACCATATATTTT
TRBJ2-7 | NA | TRBD2 | TRBV4-2 | CASSFAPTSGIYEQYF | TGTGCCAGCAGCTTTGCACCGACTAGCGGGATTTACGAGCAGTACTTC
TRBJ1-6 | NA | NA | TRBV29-1 | CSVRWENNSPLHF | TGCAGCGTTAGATGGGAAAATAATTCACCCCTCCACTTT
TRBJ1-3 | NA | NA | TRBV5-4 | CASSLRGAGGNTIYF | TGTGCCAGCAGCTTAAGGGGGGCAGGAGGAAACACCATATATTTT
TRBJ1-1 | NA | NA | TRBV30 | CAWMRPGLNTEAFF | TGTGCCTGGATGCGCCCAGGTCTGAACACTGAAGCTTTCTTT
TRBJ2-1 | NA | TRBD2 | TRBV2 | CASSLTSGSADEQFF | TGTGCCAGCAGCCTTACTAGCGGGAGTGCGGATGAGCAGTTCTTC
TRBJ2-5 | NA | TRBD1 | TRBV10-3 | CAISTGGSQETQYF | TGTGCCATCAGCACAGGGGGTTCCCAAGAGACCCAGTACTTC
TRBJ1-1 | NA | NA | TRBV10-3 | CAISGGNTEAFF | TGTGCCATCAGTGGGGGAAACACTGAAGCTTTCTTT
TRBJ2-1 | NA | TRBD1 | TRBV9 | CASCRDRGVEEQFF | TGTGCCAGTTGCAGGGACAGGGGAGTAGAGGAGCAGTTCTTC